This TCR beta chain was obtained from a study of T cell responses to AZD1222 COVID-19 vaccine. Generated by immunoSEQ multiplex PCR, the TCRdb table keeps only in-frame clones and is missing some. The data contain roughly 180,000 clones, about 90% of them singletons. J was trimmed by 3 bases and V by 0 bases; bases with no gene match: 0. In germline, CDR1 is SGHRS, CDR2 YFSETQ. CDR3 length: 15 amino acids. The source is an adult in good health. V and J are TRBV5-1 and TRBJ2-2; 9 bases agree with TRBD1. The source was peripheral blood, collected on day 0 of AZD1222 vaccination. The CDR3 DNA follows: TGCGCCAGCAGCTTGGGACAGGGGGACACCGGGGAGCTGTTTTTT. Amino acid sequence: CASSLGQGDTGELFF.